Listed below are T cell receptor beta chains from one sample, sequenced in a study of cytotoxic CD8 clonotypes in ibrutinib-treated CLL. Here immunoSEQ multiplex PCR was the method, and the copy in TCRdb shows in-frame clones only, minus some. The sample consists of about 72,000 clones, 80% of them appearing once. The sample was PBMCs, taken at disease progression, from a patient treated with ibrutinib. Every receptor here comes from a human donor with chronic lymphocytic leukemia. Each CDR3 is given with its conserved first and last residue. Fields, in order: J gene, clone size, V gene, D gene, CDR3 protein, CDR3 DNA. The D gene is left open where the match is weak. Some rows have no size entry. The others give once, few or many, or a class for an expanded clone.

TRBJ1-2,NA,TRBV19,NA,CASSIAQGSGYTF,TGTGCCAGTAGTATAGCTCAGGGTTCCGGCTACACCTTC
TRBJ2-1,NA,TRBV7-7,TRBD2,CASSLRLAGVYEQFF,TGTGCCAGCAGCTTAAGGCTAGCGGGAGTGTATGAGCAGTTCTTC
TRBJ2-3,NA,TRBV6-5,TRBD2,CASSSGGGSTDTQYF,TGTGCCAGCAGTTCAGGCGGGGGGAGCACAGATACGCAGTATTTT
TRBJ1-2,NA,TRBV11-2,NA,CASRSPGRTYGYTF,TGTGCCAGCAGGTCGCCGGGACGGACCTATGGCTACACCTTC
TRBJ2-1,few,TRBV7-9,TRBD2,CASSPTGTSGLNEQFF,TGTGCCAGCAGCCCGACCGGAACTAGCGGTTTGAATGAGCAGTTCTTC
TRBJ1-6,NA,TRBV7-2,NA,CASSFFLHNNSPLHF,TGTGCCAGCAGCTTTTTTTTACACAATAATTCACCCCTCCACTTT
TRBJ2-1,few,TRBV11-2,NA,CASSTGRNEQFF,TGTGCCAGCAGCACGGGGAGGAATGAGCAGTTCTTC
TRBJ2-3,NA,TRBV5-1,TRBD1,CASSIGQGRGDTQYF,TGCGCCAGCAGCATCGGACAGGGGAGGGGAGATACGCAGTATTTT
TRBJ2-3,NA,TRBV5-1,NA,CASSLRDGPDTQYF,TGCGCCAGCAGCTTGCGTGACGGTCCAGATACGCAGTATTTT
TRBJ1-4,NA,TRBV7-9,TRBD1,CASSLAWDRSTNEKLFF,TGTGCCAGCAGCTTAGCCTGGGACAGATCAACTAATGAAAAACTGTTTTTT
TRBJ2-3,NA,TRBV5-1,NA,CASSLDPSTDTQYF,TGCGCCAGCAGCTTAGACCCTTCCACAGATACGCAGTATTTT
TRBJ2-1,once,TRBV19,NA,CASSPRGLDEQFF,TGTGCCAGTAGTCCACGCGGGTTGGATGAGCAGTTCTTC
TRBJ1-5,NA,TRBV7-9,NA,CASTRNNQPQHF,TGTGCCAGCACCAGGAATAATCAGCCCCAGCATTTT
TRBJ1-2,once,TRBV9,NA,CASSVGGGEVYGYTF,TGTGCCAGCAGCGTAGGGGGAGGGGAGGTCTATGGCTACACCTTC
TRBJ2-3,NA,TRBV7-6,NA,CASSLQAGTQYF,TGTGCCAGCAGCTTACAGGCAGGGACGCAGTATTTT
TRBJ2-3,NA,TRBV28,NA,CASSPSGSRADTQYF,TGTGCCAGCAGTCCCTCGGGGTCCAGGGCAGATACGCAGTATTTT
TRBJ2-7,NA,TRBV19,TRBD2,CASSRTSGSAYFDEQYF,TGTGCCAGCTCGAGGACTAGCGGGAGTGCGTACTTTGACGAGCAGTACTTC
TRBJ2-1,NA,TRBV7-3,NA,CASSLGGGDNEQFF,TGTGCCAGCAGCTTGGGCGGTGGGGACAATGAGCAGTTCTTC
TRBJ2-7,NA,TRBV5-1,NA,CASSFEASYEQYF,TGCGCCAGCAGCTTCGAGGCGTCCTACGAGCAGTACTTC
TRBJ2-2,NA,TRBV5-1,TRBD1,CASSKGTANTGELFF,TGCGCCAGCAGCAAGGGGACAGCGAACACCGGGGAGCTGTTTTTT
TRBJ1-1,NA,TRBV29-1,NA,CSLERRWGDTEAFF,TGCAGCTTGGAACGGCGGTGGGGAGACACTGAAGCTTTCTTT
TRBJ1-2,NA,TRBV2,NA,CASRPEYGYTF,TGTGCCAGCAGGCCCGAGTATGGCTACACCTTC
TRBJ1-6,once,TRBV7-9,NA,CASSLWVSYNSPLHF,TGTGCCAGCAGCTTATGGGTCTCCTATAATTCACCCCTCCACTTT
TRBJ2-1,NA,TRBV10-3,TRBD2,CAIREGTSDEQFF,TGTGCCATCAGGGAGGGGACTAGCGATGAGCAGTTCTTC
TRBJ2-2,medium-sized,TRBV6-4,NA,CASSDTELGELFF,TGTGCCAGCAGTGACACCGAACTGGGGGAGCTGTTTTTT
TRBJ2-2,NA,TRBV19,NA,CASSIGTTNTGELFF,TGTGCCAGTAGTATCGGGACAACAAACACCGGGGAGCTGTTTTTT
TRBJ2-4,NA,TRBV30,TRBD1,CAWTSFTGVHIQYF,TGTGCCTGGACTTCTTTTACAGGGGTTCACATTCAGTACTTC
TRBJ2-1,NA,TRBV27,TRBD2,CASSLMYTRAGRWEQFF,TGTGCCAGCAGTTTGATGTATACACGAGCGGGGAGGTGGGAGCAGTTCTTC
TRBJ2-6,NA,TRBV5-1,TRBD2,CASSLGTSSYSGANVLTF,TGCGCCAGCAGCTTGGGGACTAGCAGTTACTCTGGGGCCAACGTCCTGACTTTC